Each of the 23 T cell receptor beta chains below was sequenced from the same sample in a study of shared clonotypes between healthy human individuals. TCRdb keeps only in-frame clones here, not all; method: immunoSEQ multiplex PCR. The sample contains approximately 110,000 clones, about 66% of which appear only once. The sequenced material came from memory CD8+ T cells sorted from blood. Specified subset: CD45RO+ cells pooled with CCR7-negative TemRA cells. The receptors originated from a woman aged 25 to 39 in good health.

The sample holds a few counts of this clone. The V and J genes are TRBV27 and TRBJ2-1; 11 bases match TRBD2. CDR3 length equals 15 residues. V dropped 3 bases and J dropped 9; count of bases not matched to a gene: 7. Germline lookup yields CDR1 MNHEY and CDR2 SMNVEV (reference sequence). As DNA, the CDR3 is TGTGCCAGCAGTTTGGTAGCGGGAGGGAAAATTGAGCAGTTCTTC. It yields the protein CASSLVAGGKIEQFF.

The chain recombines TRBV28 with TRBJ2-7, with D unresolved. Germline values: CDR1 MDHEN, CDR2 SYDVKM. This CDR3 region has 14 residues. V lost 5 bases, J lost 2 bases, and 13 bases lay in between. CDR3 bases: TGTGCCAGCAGTCCCACGGTTCAGACCTACGAGCAGTACTTC. Translation: CASSPTVQTYEQYF. The full variable domain, rest sourced from reference TRBV28 and TRBJ2-7, is DVKVTQSSRYLVKRTGEKVFLECVQDMDHENMFWYRQDPGLGLRLIYFSYDVKMKEKGDIPEGYSVSREKKERFSLILESASTNQTSMYLCASSPTVQTYEQYFGPGTRLTVT.

This clone was observed a handful of times. This chain links TRBV5-1 with TRBJ2-2; perhaps TRBD2 as D (6 bases). This CDR3 is 15 amino acids long. Germline values: CDR1 SGHRS, CDR2 YFSETQ. The V and J ends lost 2 bases and 3 bases respectively, with 11 bases between them. CDR3 protein: CASSFVGSYTGELFF. CDR3 sequence (DNA): TGCGCCAGCAGCTTTGTCGGGAGCTACACCGGGGAGCTGTTTTTT.

The chain carries TRBV9 and TRBJ2-2; 13 bases line up with TRBD2. The CDR3 loop spans 17 amino acids. After removal of 0 bases from V and 7 bases from J, the junction contained 6 bases not matched to a gene. Germline V gene data show CDR1 as SGDLS and CDR2 as YYNGEE. CDR3 bases: TGTGCCAGCAGCGTAGACGGACTAGCGGGAGTGGGCGGGGAGCTGTTTTTT. Its translation: CASSVDGLAGVGGELFF.

V and J are TRBV27 and TRBJ2-7; the match to TRBD1 covers 9 bases. Germline CDR1 and CDR2: MNHEY and SMNVEV (reference sequence). V lost 10 bases, J lost 4 bases, and 5 bases stayed unmatched. CDR3 length equals 12 residues. This CDR3 is CATGTGLYEQYF. CDR3 in DNA: TGTGCCACTGGGACAGGGTTGTACGAGCAGTACTTC.

A few counts support this clone. Other nucleotide sequences in the sample specify the same CDR3. The V and J genes are TRBV9 and TRBJ1-5; 10 positions match TRBD1. Germline values: CDR1 SGDLS, CDR2 YYNGEE. V lost 0 bases, J lost 6 bases, and 0 bases stayed unmatched. CDR3 size: 14 residues. Here the CDR3 DNA reads TGTGCCAGCAGCGTAGGGACAGGGGGTCAGCCCCAGCATTTT. Translating gives CASSVGTGGQPQHF.

The chain couples TRBV27 to TRBJ1-2; no firm D call. V shed 2 bases and J shed 7 bases, with 23 bases lying between them. The CDR3 is made up of 17 amino acids. Germline loops: CDR1 MNHEY, CDR2 SMNVEV (reference sequence). DNA for the CDR3: TGTGCCAGCAGTTTACTCGCCGGCGGGGATGGTCTGCTTGGCTACACCTTC. The encoded protein is CASSLLAGGDGLLGYTF.

This clone was seen only once. The V gene is TRBV5-6, the J gene TRBJ1-1; 9 bases are a match to TRBD1. In germline, CDR1 is SGHDT, CDR2 YYEEEE. The CDR3 is 13 amino acids. The trim removed 4 bases at V and 6 bases at J, leaving 4 bases unmatched. The CDR3 here is CASSRDRDPEAFF. The DNA of the CDR3 is TGTGCCAGCAGCCGGGACAGGGATCCTGAAGCTTTCTTT.

The chain couples TRBV29-1 to TRBJ1-2; D perhaps matches TRBD1 (6 bases). V dropped 3 bases and J dropped 3 bases, with 14 bases sitting between them. CDR3 size: 14 residues. CDR1 and CDR2 (germline): SQVTM, ANQGSEA. The CDR3 nucleotides are TGCAGCGTTGAGGAGGGGGGTGAGGACTATGGCTACACCTTC. This encodes CSVEEGGEDYGYTF. Full variable domain (remainder filled in from reference TRBV29-1 and TRBJ1-2): SAVISQKPSRDICQRGTSLTIQCQVDSQVTMMFWYRQQPGQSLTLIATANQGSEATYESGFVIDKFPISRPNLTFSTLTVSNMSPEDSSIYLCSVEEGGEDYGYTFGSGTRLTVV.

The V gene is TRBV29-1, the J gene TRBJ2-3; the match to TRBD2 covers 9 bases. This CDR3 is built from 14 residues. The germline V gene encodes CDR1 SQVTM and CDR2 ANQGSEA. Unmatched junction bases numbered 14, after V lost 5 bases and J lost 11 bases. CDR3: CSVIGLAGKGGQYF. The CDR3 DNA sequence: TGCAGCGTTATCGGTCTAGCGGGAAAGGGAGGGCAGTATTTT.

The chain joins TRBV27 to TRBJ1-1; 7 bases agree with TRBD1. CDR1 MNHEY and CDR2 SMNVEV come from the germline V gene (reference sequence). Unmatched junction bases numbered 8, after V lost 7 bases and J lost 3 bases. The CDR3 has 14 residues. The CDR3 coding sequence is TGTGCCAGCACCTACAGGGGTGGTCACACTGAAGCTTTCTTT. Translation: CASTYRGGHTEAFF.

V and J are TRBV4-1 and TRBJ2-7; no clear D gene. This CDR3 spans 16 amino acids. Germline CDR1 MGHRA, CDR2 YSYEKL. V lost 0 bases to trimming and J lost 0 bases, with 12 bases between them. The CDR3 is CASSQEGGKNSYEQYF. CDR3 coding DNA: TGCGCCAGCAGCCAAGAAGGCGGCAAAAACTCCTACGAGCAGTACTTC.

In DNA, the CDR3 is TGTGCCAGCAGCGCAGAAACCCGGGTCCTGATCGGTCGGAACACTGAAGCTTTCTTT. Protein product: CASSAETRVLIGRNTEAFF. J is TRBJ1-1 and V is TRBV13; D is unclear. Between the trimmed V and J ends, which lost 5 bases and 1 base, there was a span of 26 bases. Germline CDR1 and CDR2: PRHDT and FYEKMQ (reference sequence). The CDR3 loop spans 19 amino acids. Together with reference TRBV13 and TRBJ1-1, the CDR3 gives the full variable domain: AAGVIQSPRHLIKEKRETATLKCYPIPRHDTVYWYQQGPGQDPQFLISFYEKMQSDKGSIPDRFSAQQFSDYHSELNMSSLELGDSALYFCASSAETRVLIGRNTEAFFGQGTRLTVV.

The V and J genes are TRBV4-1 and TRBJ1-4, with D possibly TRBD1 on 5 matching bases. This CDR3 is built from 18 residues. The V and J ends lost 4 bases and 5 bases respectively, with 23 bases between them. Germline-derived CDR1 and CDR2 are MGHRA and YSYEKL. In DNA, the CDR3 is TGCGCCAGCAGCCTTCACGGTAGGACACATTGGGGCAATGAAAAACTGTTTTTT. Residues: CASSLHGRTHWGNEKLFF.

In its sample, this clone is medium-sized. The CDR3 loop is CASSFRDRELLSNQPQHF. Here the CDR3 DNA reads TGTGCCAGCAGCTTTAGGGACAGAGAACTCCTTAGCAATCAGCCCCAGCATTTT. The chain uses TRBV5-5 and TRBJ1-5, with 7 bases aligning to TRBD1. V lost 2 bases and J lost 0; bases outside the gene matches: 11. The CDR3 extends over 18 amino acids. CDR1 and CDR2 (germline): SGHKS, YYEKEE (reference sequence).

DNA for the CDR3: TGTTCTGGGGAGGCCGATCGAAACACCATATATTTT. Translating it yields CSGEADRNTIYF. The chain joins TRBV7-9 to TRBJ1-3; D ambiguous. This CDR3 has 12 amino acids. Germline V gene lookup returns CDR1 SEHNR and CDR2 FQNEAQ (reference sequence).

This chain joins TRBV29-1 and TRBJ2-3; a possible D gene is TRBD2 (5 bases). The ends were cut back, 4 bases at V and 5 bases at J, with 16 bases in the middle. This CDR3 is 14 amino acids long. Germline CDR1 reads SQVTM; CDR2 reads ANQGSEA. The CDR3 nucleotides are TGCAGCGTTGGCCTCCCCCGGACTCTAGATACGCAGTATTTT. This encodes CSVGLPRTLDTQYF.

This chain joins TRBV6-5 and TRBJ2-1; 10 bases fit TRBD1. The germline gives CDR1 MNHEY, CDR2 SVGAGI. Losses at the gene ends were 6 bases for V and 10 bases for J; bases not matched to a gene: 9. The CDR3 runs 14 residues. The CDR3 loop reads CASSLKDRGQEQFF. CDR3 nucleotides: TGTGCCAGCAGCCTTAAAGACAGGGGGCAAGAGCAGTTCTTC.

The V gene is TRBV7-9, the J gene TRBJ2-1, with D possibly TRBD2 on 6 matching bases. Trimming left V 6 bases short and J 6 bases short, with 18 bases between. The CDR3 is 15 amino acids. The germline gives CDR1 SEHNR, CDR2 FQNEAQ (reference sequence). CDR3 sequence (DNA): TGTGCCAGCAGTCGGGACTCCGCGCGAACCAATGAGCAGTTCTTC. This gives the protein CASSRDSARTNEQFF.

This clone was counted between two and nine times. The chain uses TRBV29-1 and TRBJ2-5; 11 bases fit TRBD2. The J call is in doubt because the DNA end fits TRBJ2-7 better. This CDR3 has 14 amino acids. The germline gives CDR1 SQVTM, CDR2 ANQGSEA. The CDR3 reads CSAKASGRSVEQYF. Here the CDR3 DNA reads TGCAGCGCCAAGGCTAGCGGGAGGTCCGTCGAGCAGTACTTC.

For this clone: The sample holds other DNA sequences that translate to the same CDR3. The V call is TRBV6-1, the J call TRBJ2-6; D unclear. Germline loops: CDR1 MNHNS, CDR2 SASEGT. The CDR3 contains 14 residues. The V end lost 3 bases, the J end lost 1 base, and 4 bases lay between the germline ends. The DNA for the CDR3 is TGTGCCAGCAGTGAGGGGTCTGGGGCCAACGTCCTGACTTTC. The encoded protein is CASSEGSGANVLTF.

V is TRBV5-4 and J is TRBJ1-2, with a possible D match to TRBD1 (6 bases). Germline V gives CDR1 SGHNT, CDR2 YYREEE (reference sequence). The V end was cut by 4 bases, the J end by 2 bases, with 12 bases between. The CDR3 sequence is 14 residues long. This CDR3 is CASSTGGANYGYTF. DNA for the CDR3: TGTGCCAGCAGCACCGGGGGGGCAAACTATGGCTACACCTTC.

The chain carries TRBV5-6 and TRBJ2-1; D is possibly TRBD2 (5 bases). The CDR3 consists of 15 residues. Looked up from germline, CDR1 is SGHDT and CDR2 is YYEEEE. The V gene lost 1 base and the J gene lost 2 bases, with 10 bases spanning the gap. The CDR3 loop reads CASSLNSVAYNEQFF. DNA of the CDR3: TGTGCCAGCAGCTTGAATAGCGTCGCCTACAATGAGCAGTTCTTC.